This T cell receptor (beta chain) derives from a study of OX40 agonist ivuxolimab in advanced cancers. Study in general: Partial responses, seen in three patients, involved one hepatocellular carcinoma and two cutaneous melanomas.

The table came from immunoSEQ multiplex PCR; TCRdb's copy has only in-frame clones and leaves some out. The repertoire consists of 72,000 or so clones, with roughly 88% occurring once and the leading ten covering 0.85% to 1%. The ends were cut back, 2 bases at V and 7 bases at J, with 9 bases in the middle. The V gene's germline CDR1 is SGHNT and CDR2 YYREEE (reference sequence). The CDR3 consists of 12 residues. The specimen was CD4+ or CD8+ T cells sorted from blood, collected in a trial of the OX40 agonist ivuxolimab. This receptor was taken from an adult with an advanced solid tumor such as melanoma, head and neck, liver or kidney cancer. V usage is TRBV5-4 and J usage is TRBJ2-5; D not resolved. This CDR3 reads CASSLTLGTQYF. The CDR3 nucleotides are TGTGCCAGCAGCTTAACCTTGGGGACCCAGTACTTC.